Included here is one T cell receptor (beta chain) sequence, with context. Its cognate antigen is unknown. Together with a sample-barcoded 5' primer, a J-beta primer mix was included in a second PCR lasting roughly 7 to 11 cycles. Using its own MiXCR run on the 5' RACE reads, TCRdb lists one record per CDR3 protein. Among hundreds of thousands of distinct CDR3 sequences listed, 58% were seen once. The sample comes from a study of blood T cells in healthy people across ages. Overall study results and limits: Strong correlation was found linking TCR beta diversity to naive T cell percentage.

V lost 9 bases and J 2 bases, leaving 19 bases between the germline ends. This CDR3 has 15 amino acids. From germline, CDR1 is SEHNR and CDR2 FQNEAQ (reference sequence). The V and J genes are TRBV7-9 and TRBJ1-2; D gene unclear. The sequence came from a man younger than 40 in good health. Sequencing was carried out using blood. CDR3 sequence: CASQNPDGRNYGYTF. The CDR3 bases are TGTGCCAGTCAAAACCCCGATGGCAGGAACTATGGCTACACCTTC.